These 29 T cell receptor beta chains came from one sample sequenced in a study of blood T cell repertoires in COVID-19. Measured with immunoSEQ multiplex PCR; TCRdb has only the in-frame clones, and not every one. The sample has a few hundred thousand clones; 88% are singletons. Sequenced material: peripheral blood. The receptors were sampled from a man in his 70s with acute or convalescent COVID-19.

The gene calls are TRBV5-1 and TRBJ2-7; no firm D call. Per germline, CDR1 SGHRS and CDR2 YFSETQ. CDR3 size: 12 residues. V dropped 3 bases and J dropped 5 bases, with 9 bases sitting between them. The CDR3: CASSSPMDEQYF. In DNA, the CDR3 is TGCGCCAGCAGCTCTCCTATGGACGAGCAGTACTTC.

The chain combines TRBV29-1 with TRBJ2-7; 8 bases fit TRBD1. V was clipped by 6 bases and J by 6 bases; unmatched bases: 4. This CDR3 is built from 11 residues. CDR1 SQVTM and CDR2 ANQGSEA come from the germline V gene. The CDR3 sequence is CSVDRGGEQYF. The CDR3 DNA reads as TGCAGCGTAGACAGGGGTGGCGAGCAGTACTTC.

V and J are TRBV10-3 and TRBJ1-3; no firm D call. The CDR3 sequence is 13 residues long. The V end lost 11 bases, the J end lost 0 bases, and 11 bases lay between the germline ends. In germline, CDR1 is ENHRY, CDR2 SYGVKD. The chain's CDR3 is CALRPDSGNTIYF. Written as DNA, the CDR3 is TGTGCCTTGAGGCCAGACTCTGGAAACACCATATATTTT.

The chain links TRBV7-9 to TRBJ1-6; 10 bases are a match to TRBD1. V trimming: 5 bases; J trimming: 9 bases; junction bases outside the gene matches: 13. The CDR3 sequence is 17 residues long. Per the germline V gene, CDR1 is SEHNR and CDR2 is FQNEAQ (reference sequence). The DNA for the CDR3 is TGTGCCAGCAGCCCCGCCAGCGGGACAGGGGAAACTTCACCCCTCCACTTT. It codes for CASSPASGTGETSPLHF.

The chain carries TRBV3-1 (or the pseudogene TRBV3-2) and TRBJ1-1; 8 nucleotides line up with TRBD1. CDR3 length: 14 amino acids. J was trimmed by 4 bases and V by 3 bases; bases with no gene match: 4. Germline CDR1 reads LGHDT; CDR2 reads YNNKEL (reference sequence). This chain's CDR3 is CASSQLQGGTEAFF. CDR3 nucleotides: TGTGCCAGCAGCCAGTTACAGGGGGGCACTGAAGCTTTCTTT.

V gene TRBV30 combines with J gene TRBJ1-2, with 7 bases matching TRBD1. The germline V gene encodes CDR1 GTSNPN and CDR2 SVGIG (reference sequence). The CDR3 has 14 residues. Trimming took 4 bases from V and 6 from J; bases not matched to a gene: 11. CDR3 sequence reads: CAWTRRDRSHGYTF. The CDR3 DNA reads as TGTGCCTGGACCCGCCGGGACAGAAGCCATGGCTACACCTTC.

The chain has TRBV9 and TRBJ1-6; D might be TRBD1 (6 bases). In germline, CDR1 is SGDLS, CDR2 YYNGEE. V lost 3 bases, J lost 5 bases, and 18 bases lay in between. The CDR3 runs to 17 residues. CDR3 loop: CASSARITGFDNSPLHF. DNA for the CDR3: TGTGCCAGCAGCGCCAGAATCACAGGGTTTGATAATTCACCCCTCCACTTT.

This clone was seen just once. The chain recombines TRBV18 with TRBJ2-1; 8 bases align to TRBD1. Germline V gene lookup returns CDR1 KGHSH and CDR2 LQKENI. The CDR3 covers 12 residues. V lost 4 bases to trimming and J lost 7 bases; unmatched junction nucleotides: 0. CDR3 coding DNA: TGTGCCAGCTCACGGACAGGGAATGAGCAGTTCTTC. Translation: CASSRTGNEQFF.

This chain links TRBV19 with TRBJ1-5; D remains unclear. Germline lookup yields CDR1 LNHDA and CDR2 SQIVND (reference sequence). Trimming pared 3 bases from V and 4 bases from J, leaving 10 bases between. This CDR3 spans 14 amino acids. The CDR3 loop is CASSILNRNQPQHF. The CDR3 DNA reads TGTGCCAGTAGTATCTTAAATAGAAATCAGCCCCAGCATTTT.

Ten or more counts support this clone. J is TRBJ2-2 and V is TRBV5-1, with D maybe TRBD1 (6 bases). The CDR3 extends over 16 amino acids. Germline V gives CDR1 SGHRS, CDR2 YFSETQ. Deletions cut 4 bases from V and 0 bases from J, with 13 bases between. The CDR3 coding sequence is TGCGCCAGCAGCCCGACAGGAGCCGCGAACACCGGGGAGCTGTTTTTT. This translates into CASSPTGAANTGELFF.

This clone showed up just once. The V and J genes are TRBV18 and TRBJ1-1; 7 bases agree with TRBD1. This CDR3 comprises 13 residues. Germline CDR1 and CDR2: KGHSH and LQKENI. J lost 4 bases, V lost 4 bases, and 3 bases had no gene match. CDR3 DNA sequence: TGTGCCAGCTCACAGGGGACAGTCACTGAAGCTTTCTTT. It codes for CASSQGTVTEAFF.

The chain employs TRBV15 and TRBJ1-2; 8 nucleotides line up with TRBD1. In germline, CDR1 is LNHNV, CDR2 YYDKDF (reference sequence). After removal of 1 base from V and 3 bases from J, the junction contained 7 bases not matched to a gene. The CDR3 consists of 16 residues. The CDR3 DNA follows: TGTGCCACCAGCAGAGTGGGCAGGGGGCAGGACTATGGCTACACCTTC. Translating gives CATSRVGRGQDYGYTF. The variable domain in full, with the rest retrieved from reference TRBV15 and TRBJ1-2, is DAMVIQNPRYQVTQFGKPVTLSCSQTLNHNVMYWYQQKSSQAPKLLFHYYDKDFNNEADTPDNFQSRRPNTSFCFLDIRSPGLGDTAMYLCATSRVGRGQDYGYTFGSGTRLTVV.

The CDR3 is CASSRDRVSGYTF. As DNA, the CDR3 is TGTGCCAGCAGCCGGGACAGGGTCAGTGGCTACACCTTC. The J gene is TRBJ1-2, the V gene TRBV5-5; 9 nucleotides align to TRBD1. CDR3 size: 13 residues. V lost 4 bases, J lost 7 bases, and 5 bases stayed unmatched. In germline, CDR1 is SGHKS, CDR2 YYEKEE (reference sequence).

This rearrangement joins TRBV7-9 to TRBJ1-3; unclear D gene. CDR3 size: 14 residues. CDR1 and CDR2 (germline): SEHNR, FQNEAQ (reference sequence). V lost 1 base, J lost 0 bases, and 4 bases lay in between. This CDR3 is CASSLGPSGNTIYF. The CDR3, as DNA: TGTGCCAGCAGCTTAGGGCCCTCTGGAAACACCATATATTTT.

The V and J genes are TRBV5-8 and TRBJ2-3; D is perhaps TRBD2 (5 bases). Trimming removed 4 bases at V and 0 bases at J, with 15 bases between. Germline CDR1 reads SGHTS; CDR2 reads YDEGEE. This CDR3 has 16 residues. The CDR3 region is CASSPRAGTSTDTQYF. DNA for the CDR3: TGTGCCAGCAGCCCGAGGGCTGGTACTAGCACAGATACGCAGTATTTT.

This chain uses TRBV6-2 or TRBV6-3 with TRBJ2-3; D possibly corresponds to TRBD1 (6 bases). The V end was cut by 4 bases, the J end by 2 bases, with 19 bases between. The CDR3 runs 17 residues. CDR1 MNHEY and CDR2 SVGEGT come from the germline V gene. CDR3 sequence reads: CASSFTQMGAVTDTQYF. The DNA for the CDR3 is TGTGCCAGCAGTTTTACACAAATGGGGGCAGTCACAGATACGCAGTATTTT.

The chain joins TRBV19 to TRBJ2-1; 7 bases match TRBD2. With 6 bases clipped from V and 6 bases from J, the junction kept 8 bases outside the gene matches. Germline CDR1 LNHDA, CDR2 SQIVND (reference sequence). There are 14 residues in the CDR3. CDR3 in amino acids: CASRAGVGINEQFF. The DNA of the CDR3 is TGTGCCAGTAGGGCGGGGGTCGGTATCAATGAGCAGTTCTTC.

This chain links TRBV7-9 with TRBJ1-2, with TRBD1 matching over 9 bases. Germline V CDR1 and CDR2: SEHNR, FQNEAQ (reference sequence). With 0 bases clipped from V and 4 bases from J, the junction kept 6 bases outside the gene matches. This CDR3 is built from 16 residues. CDR3: CASSLASGQGGYGYTF. The CDR3 nucleotides are TGTGCCAGCAGCTTAGCCTCGGGACAGGGTGGCTATGGCTACACCTTC.

The chain has TRBV5-6 and TRBJ2-1; D call uncertain. This CDR3 is built from 14 residues. V was shortened by 4 bases and J by 3 bases, with 11 bases between the two germline ends. CDR1 and CDR2 (germline): SGHDT, YYEEEE. The CDR3 here is CASSLSAGYNEQFF. The CDR3 nucleotides are TGTGCCAGCAGCCTAAGTGCAGGCTACAATGAGCAGTTCTTC.

The CDR3, as DNA: TGTGCCACCAGCAGAGATAGGGAGGCCCAGCATTTT. The encoded protein is CATSRDREAQHF. V gene TRBV15 combines with J gene TRBJ1-5; D not resolved. Germline assignment: CDR1 LNHNV and CDR2 YYDKDF (reference sequence). V was clipped by 0 bases and J by 11 bases, with 8 bases between them. The CDR3 contains 12 residues.

This clone showed up just once. The chain carries TRBV27 and TRBJ2-4; D is uncertain. This CDR3 has 17 amino acids. V dropped 2 bases and J dropped 1 base, with 15 bases sitting between them. From germline, CDR1 is MNHEY and CDR2 SMNVEV (reference sequence). This CDR3 is CASSLIPAGRAKNIQYF. CDR3 coding DNA: TGTGCCAGCAGTTTAATTCCAGCAGGCCGGGCCAAAAACATTCAGTACTTC.

This chain connects TRBV6-5 to TRBJ2-7; D is undetermined. The V end lost 0 bases, the J end lost 6 bases, and 15 bases lay between the germline ends. The germline gives CDR1 MNHEY, CDR2 SVGAGI. The CDR3 has 15 residues. The CDR3 DNA is TGTGCCAGCAGTTACTCGAAAAGCCCTTGGTCCGAGCAGTACTTC. It codes for CASSYSKSPWSEQYF.

The table lists this clone with a count of one. The chain carries TRBV10-3 and TRBJ2-5; 7 bases agree with TRBD1. This CDR3 contains 14 residues. Germline values: CDR1 ENHRY, CDR2 SYGVKD. The ends lost 5 bases at V and 2 bases at J; junction bases unmatched: 5. The chain's CDR3 is CAISMGQLQETQYF. In DNA form, the CDR3 reads TGTGCCATCAGTATGGGACAGCTACAAGAGACCCAGTACTTC.

The V gene is TRBV19, the J gene TRBJ2-1; TRBD2 matches at 13 bases. Germline-derived CDR1 and CDR2 are LNHDA and SQIVND (reference sequence). This CDR3 is 14 amino acids long. V lost 6 bases and J lost 12; bases outside the gene matches: 8. The CDR3 loop reads CASSRTSGREGQFF. As DNA, the CDR3 is TGTGCCAGTAGCCGGACTAGCGGGAGAGAGGGGCAGTTCTTC.

This clone was counted once. The chain links TRBV19 to TRBJ1-6, with TRBD1 matching 8 bases. The germline V gene has CDR1 LNHDA and CDR2 SQIVND (reference sequence). J gave up 10 bases and V 2 bases, and 7 bases lay outside the gene matches. The CDR3 extends over 15 amino acids. The CDR3 here is CASSISGQGISPLHF. DNA of the CDR3: TGTGCCAGTAGTATATCTGGACAGGGAATCTCACCCCTCCACTTT.

The gene calls are TRBV6-1 and TRBJ2-2; D gene unclear. V was clipped by 2 bases and J by 7 bases, with 11 bases between them. The CDR3 consists of 14 residues. CDR1 is MNHNS and CDR2 is SASEGT in the germline V gene. CDR3 DNA: TGTGCCAGCAGTGAAAGCCTCGGAGTCGGGGAGCTGTTTTTT. Translated, it gives CASSESLGVGELFF.

In this sample, this clone turned up a few times. The chain carries TRBV2 and TRBJ2-2, with TRBD1 identical over 11 bases. Germline lookup yields CDR1 SNHLY and CDR2 FYNNEI. The CDR3 sequence is 15 residues long. V was clipped by 4 bases and J by 7 bases; unmatched bases: 5. CDR3 nucleotides: TGTGCCAGCAGTGGAGGACAGGGGGCGATCGGGGAGCTGTTTTTT. Protein product: CASSGGQGAIGELFF. Full variable domain (remainder filled in from reference TRBV2 and TRBJ2-2): EPEVTQTPSHQVTQMGQEVILRCVPISNHLYFYWYRQILGQKVEFLVSFYNNEISEKSEIFDDQFSVERPDGSNFTLKIRSTKLEDSAMYFCASSGGQGAIGELFFGEGSRLTVL.

This clone appeared a single time. The genes are TRBV11-2 and TRBJ2-3; D unresolved. V was cut by 1 base and J by 4 bases, with 6 bases left in between. Germline V gene sequence: CDR1 SGHAT, CDR2 FQNNGV. The CDR3 runs 13 residues. The CDR3 sequence: CASSLGRSDTQYF. As DNA, the CDR3 is TGTGCCAGCAGCTTAGGTAGATCAGATACGCAGTATTTT.

The table lists this clone with a count of one. The chain joins TRBV5-1 to TRBJ2-2; 8 bases line up with TRBD1. V lost 2 bases and J lost 7; bases outside the gene matches: 4. The germline V gene has CDR1 SGHRS and CDR2 YFSETQ. The CDR3 totals 14 residues. For the CDR3, the DNA is TGCGCCAGCAGCTTAAGGACAGGGAGCGGGGAGCTGTTTTTT. It specifies CASSLRTGSGELFF.